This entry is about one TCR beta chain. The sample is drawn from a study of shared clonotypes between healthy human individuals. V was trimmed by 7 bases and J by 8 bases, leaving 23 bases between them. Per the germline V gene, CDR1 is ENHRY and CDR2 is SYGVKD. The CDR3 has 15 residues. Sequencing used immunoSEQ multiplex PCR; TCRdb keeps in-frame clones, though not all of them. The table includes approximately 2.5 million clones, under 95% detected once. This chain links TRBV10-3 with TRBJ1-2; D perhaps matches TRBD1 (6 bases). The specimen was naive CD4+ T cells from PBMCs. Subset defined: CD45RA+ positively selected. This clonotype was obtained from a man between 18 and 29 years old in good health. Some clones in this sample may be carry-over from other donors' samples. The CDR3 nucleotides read TGTGCCATCACCCCCCGGGGGGCCTCTCCCGAAGGCTACACCTTC. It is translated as CAITPRGASPEGYTF.